This T cell receptor beta chain was obtained from a study of T cells after yellow fever vaccination. V lost 1 base, J lost 2 bases, and 18 bases lay in between. Germline CDR1 and CDR2: SGHAT and FQNNGV. The CDR3 loop spans 18 amino acids. TCRdb re-derived calls from the 5' RACE reads in MiXCR, one entry per CDR3 protein. Of approximately 70,000 distinct CDR3 sequences listed, approximately 7.3% are singletons. This receptor was identified in a man younger than 35 who received the YFV17D yellow fever vaccine. V gene TRBV11-2 combines with J gene TRBJ2-1, with D maybe TRBD2 (5 bases). The source was CD8+ T cells sorted from PBMCs, collected 10 to 11 days after the first yellow fever vaccination. This CDR3 is CASSLVIGRTAPYNEQFF. The CDR3 DNA reads as TGTGCCAGCAGCTTAGTAATAGGAAGGACTGCCCCCTACAATGAGCAGTTCTTC.